This T cell receptor (beta chain) was retrieved from a study of blood T cell repertoires in COVID-19. Study overall: Samples of COVID-19 (acute and convalescent) were obtained from the United States, Italy and Spain. T cells, B-cell-depleted T cells, or PBMCs provided the cDNA or gDNA that served as material.

Germline V lookup: CDR1 MNHEY, CDR2 SVGEGT. V lost 6 bases to trimming and J lost 5 bases; unmatched junction nucleotides: 12. This CDR3 contains 16 residues. Original analysis: Using reference gene primer amplification, nucleated cell counts were estimated. The table came from immunoSEQ multiplex PCR; TCRdb's copy has only in-frame clones and leaves some out. The V and J calls and clone size were taken over from that table, and D and trimming were inferred from the DNA. The sample carries approximately 260,000 clones, 75% to 90% recorded once. The chain joins TRBV6-2 or TRBV6-3 to TRBJ2-3; 9 bases are a match to TRBD2. This TCR was recovered from a woman in her seventies with acute or convalescent COVID-19. Sequenced input: peripheral blood. CDR3 sequence (DNA): TGTGCCAGCAGCCCTCCGGCGGGGGGGCGCAGAGATACGCAGTATTTT. Its translation: CASSPPAGGRRDTQYF.